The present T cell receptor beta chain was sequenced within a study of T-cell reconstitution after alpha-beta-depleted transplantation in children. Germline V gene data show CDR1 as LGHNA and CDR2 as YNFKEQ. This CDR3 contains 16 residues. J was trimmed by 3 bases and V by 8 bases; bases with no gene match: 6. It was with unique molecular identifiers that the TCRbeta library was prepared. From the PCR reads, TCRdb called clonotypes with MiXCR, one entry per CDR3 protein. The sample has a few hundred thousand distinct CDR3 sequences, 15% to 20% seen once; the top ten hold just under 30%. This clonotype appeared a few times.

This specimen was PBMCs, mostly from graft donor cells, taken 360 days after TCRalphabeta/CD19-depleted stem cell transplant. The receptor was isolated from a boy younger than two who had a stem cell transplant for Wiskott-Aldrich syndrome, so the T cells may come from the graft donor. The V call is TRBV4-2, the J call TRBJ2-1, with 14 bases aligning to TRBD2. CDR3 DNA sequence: TGTGCCAGCCGTCGGACTAGCGGGGGGTACTACAATGAGCAGTTCTTC. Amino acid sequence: CASRRTSGGYYNEQFF.